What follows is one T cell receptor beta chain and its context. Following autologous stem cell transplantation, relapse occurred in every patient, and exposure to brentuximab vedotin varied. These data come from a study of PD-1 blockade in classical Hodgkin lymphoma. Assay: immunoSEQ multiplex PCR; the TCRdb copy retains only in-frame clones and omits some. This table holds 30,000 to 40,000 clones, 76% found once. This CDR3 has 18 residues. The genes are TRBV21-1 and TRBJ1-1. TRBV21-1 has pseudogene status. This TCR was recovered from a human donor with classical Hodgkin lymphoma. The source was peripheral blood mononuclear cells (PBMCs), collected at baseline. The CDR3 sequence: CASSYYLNRRRLGTEAFF. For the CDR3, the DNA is TGTGCCAGCAGCTACTACCTAAACCGCAGGAGGTTAGGAACTGAAGCTTTCTTT.